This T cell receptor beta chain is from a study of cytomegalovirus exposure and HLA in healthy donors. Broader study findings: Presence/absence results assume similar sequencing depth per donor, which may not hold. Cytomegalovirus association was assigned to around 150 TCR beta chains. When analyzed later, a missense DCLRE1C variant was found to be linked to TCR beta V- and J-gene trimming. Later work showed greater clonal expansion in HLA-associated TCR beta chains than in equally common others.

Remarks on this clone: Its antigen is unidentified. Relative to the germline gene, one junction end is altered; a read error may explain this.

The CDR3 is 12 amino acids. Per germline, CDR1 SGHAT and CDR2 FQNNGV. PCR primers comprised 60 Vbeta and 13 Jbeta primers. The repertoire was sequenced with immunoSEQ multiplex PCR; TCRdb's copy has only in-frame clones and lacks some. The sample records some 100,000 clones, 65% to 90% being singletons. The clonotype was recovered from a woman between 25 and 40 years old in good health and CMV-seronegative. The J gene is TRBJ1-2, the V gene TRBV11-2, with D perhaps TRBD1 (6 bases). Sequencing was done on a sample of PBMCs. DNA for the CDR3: TGTGCCAGCAGCTCCCATCGACAGGACCGGAACTTC. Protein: CASSSHRQDRNF. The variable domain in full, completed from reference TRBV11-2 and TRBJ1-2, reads EAGVAQSPRYKIIEKRQSVAFWCNPISGHATLYWYQQILGQGPKLLIQFQNNGVVDDSQLPKDRFSAERLKGVDSTLKIQPAKLEDSAVYLCASSSHRQDRNFGSGTRLTVV.